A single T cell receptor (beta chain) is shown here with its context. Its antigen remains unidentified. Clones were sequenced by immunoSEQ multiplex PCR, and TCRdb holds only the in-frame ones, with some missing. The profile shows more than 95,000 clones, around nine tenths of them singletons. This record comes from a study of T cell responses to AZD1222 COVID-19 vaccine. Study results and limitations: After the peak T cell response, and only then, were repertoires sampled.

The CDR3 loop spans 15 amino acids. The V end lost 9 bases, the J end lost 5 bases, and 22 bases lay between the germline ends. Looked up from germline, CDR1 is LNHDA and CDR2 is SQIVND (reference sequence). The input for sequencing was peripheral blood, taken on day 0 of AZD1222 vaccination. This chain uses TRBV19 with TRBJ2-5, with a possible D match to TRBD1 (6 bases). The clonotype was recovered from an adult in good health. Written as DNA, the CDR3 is TGTGCCAGCCAAAATACACAGGGTATTAGGGAGACCCAGTACTTC. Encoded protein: CASQNTQGIRETQYF.